Following are 32 T cell receptor beta chains from one sample sequenced in a study of glioma-infiltrating T cells after dendritic cell vaccination. Generated by immunoSEQ multiplex PCR, the TCRdb table keeps only in-frame clones and is missing some. Of about 96,000 clones listed, over 60% are singletons. Here the sequenced sample was blood, taken before dendritic cell vaccination. The receptors shown here come from a human donor with glioblastoma.

This sequence joins TRBV28 and TRBJ2-7, with D uncertain. This CDR3 has 14 amino acids. CDR1 and CDR2 from the germline V gene are MDHEN and SYDVKM. V was shortened by 5 bases and J by 5 bases, with 16 bases between the two germline ends. The CDR3 nucleotides read TGTGCCAGCAGTCCCCACGGAGCTATGGACGAGCAGTACTTC. It is translated as CASSPHGAMDEQYF.

This chain uses TRBV10-3 with TRBJ2-3; 11 nucleotides agree with TRBD2. Germline CDR1 reads ENHRY; CDR2 reads SYGVKD. V gave up 0 bases and J gave up 0 bases; unmatched junction bases: 2. This CDR3 is built from 17 residues. This CDR3 reads CAISESASGRSTDTQYF. The CDR3 coding sequence is TGTGCCATCAGTGAGTCCGCTAGCGGGAGGAGCACAGATACGCAGTATTTT.

This rearrangement joins TRBV19 to TRBJ2-1; 15 bases map to TRBD2. V lost 7 bases to trimming and J lost 9 bases; unmatched junction nucleotides: 19. Per germline, CDR1 LNHDA and CDR2 SQIVND (reference sequence). There are 19 residues in the CDR3. The CDR3 sequence is CASTMPGTSGRKMICEQFF. CDR3 bases: TGTGCCAGTACCATGCCTGGGACTAGCGGGAGGAAGATGATATGTGAGCAGTTCTTC.

CDR3 region: CASFVYSSSTDTQYF. For the CDR3, the DNA is TGTGCCAGCTTCGTGTACTCCTCTAGCACAGATACGCAGTATTTT. V is TRBV2 and J is TRBJ2-3; D is undetermined. Germline values: CDR1 SNHLY, CDR2 FYNNEI. The CDR3 contains 15 residues. V dropped 8 bases and J dropped 0 bases, with 15 bases sitting between them. Full variable domain (missing parts from reference TRBV2 and TRBJ2-3): EPEVTQTPSHQVTQMGQEVILRCVPISNHLYFYWYRQILGQKVEFLVSFYNNEISEKSEIFDDQFSVERPDGSNFTLKIRSTKLEDSAMYFCASFVYSSSTDTQYFGPGTRLTVL.

The genes are TRBV15 and TRBJ2-7; D unresolved. Germline lookup yields CDR1 LNHNV and CDR2 YYDKDF (reference sequence). The germline V and J ends were trimmed by 8 bases and 4 bases, with 15 bases remaining between them. CDR3 length: 13 residues. CDR3 nucleotide sequence: TGTGCCACCCGAGAGGTGGGTTTTTACGAGCAGTACTTC. As protein: CATREVGFYEQYF.

The chain links TRBV7-8 to TRBJ2-5, with 7 bases that match TRBD2. This CDR3 has 12 amino acids. V was clipped by 7 bases and J by 2 bases; unmatched bases: 1. Germline CDR1 SGHVS, CDR2 FQNEAQ. CDR3 nucleotide sequence: TGTGCCAGCACTAGCGGACAAGAGACCCAGTACTTC. This translates into CASTSGQETQYF.

The CDR3 bases are TGTGCCAGCGTCCACGGGTTGGCAGCAATGCAGCCCCAGCATTTT. The encoded protein is CASVHGLAAMQPQHF. The V gene is TRBV21-1, the J gene TRBJ1-5. TRBV21-1 is annotated as a pseudogene. The CDR3 extends over 15 amino acids.

This chain connects TRBV21-1 to TRBJ1-2; TRBD1, the table's D call, was not compared with the DNA. TRBV21-1 is flagged as a pseudogene. This CDR3 spans 17 amino acids. This chain's CDR3 is CASSKVQSTAGNYGYTF. For the CDR3, the DNA is TGTGCCAGCAGCAAAGTTCAATCGACAGCAGGCAACTATGGCTACACCTTC.

In nucleotides, the CDR3 is TGCGCCAGCAGCGCGGGACAGGGGAGCGCAGATACGCAGTATTTT. Translation: CASSAGQGSADTQYF. V is TRBV5-1 and J is TRBJ2-3; 10 bases map to TRBD1. This CDR3 has 15 residues. The V gene's germline CDR1 is SGHRS and CDR2 YFSETQ. J gave up 4 bases and V 4 bases, and 6 bases lay outside the gene matches.

This clone has just a few counts. The chain joins TRBV2 to TRBJ2-1; D is unresolved. Looked up from germline, CDR1 is SNHLY and CDR2 is FYNNEI. CDR3 length: 13 amino acids. Trimming left V 5 bases short and J 4 bases short, with 9 bases between. The CDR3 region is CASSYDSYNEQFF. In DNA, the CDR3 is TGTGCCAGCAGTTATGACTCGTACAATGAGCAGTTCTTC.

V is TRBV28 and J is TRBJ1-2, with 7 bases aligning to TRBD1. Germline loops: CDR1 MDHEN, CDR2 SYDVKM. There are 13 residues in the CDR3. Trimming cost V 6 bases and J 5 bases; bases outside gene matches: 6. The CDR3 spells CASRSTGAYGYTF. In nucleotides, the CDR3 is TGTGCCAGCAGGTCAACAGGGGCTTATGGCTACACCTTC.

This clone was seen a single time. This chain uses TRBV10-2 with TRBJ1-1; 7 bases align to TRBD1. Trimming cost V 1 base and J 6 bases; bases outside gene matches: 5. CDR3 length equals 14 residues. CDR1 WSHSY and CDR2 SAAADI come from the germline V gene. The CDR3 spells CASSELRGLAEAFF. CDR3 DNA: TGCGCCAGCAGTGAGTTGAGGGGGCTCGCTGAAGCTTTCTTT.

The CDR3 is CASSEGTSGDPGELFF. CDR3 DNA: TGTGCCAGCAGCGAGGGGACTAGCGGGGACCCCGGGGAGCTGTTTTTT. The J gene is TRBJ2-2, the V gene TRBV9, with TRBD2 matching 13 bases. With V trimmed by 3 bases and J by 6 bases, 5 bases remained unmatched. The CDR3 contains 16 residues. Germline V CDR1 and CDR2: SGDLS, YYNGEE. Looking up the rest from reference TRBV9 and TRBJ2-2 gives the full variable domain: DSGVTQTPKHLITATGQRVTLRCSPRSGDLSVYWYQQSLDQGLQFLIQYYNGEERAKGNILERFSAQQFPDLHSELNLSSLELGDSALYFCASSEGTSGDPGELFFGEGSRLTVL.

This clone was seen only once. The chain joins TRBV28 to TRBJ2-1, with a weak D call TRBD2 (6 bases). There are 14 residues in the CDR3. V lost 6 bases to trimming and J lost 6 bases, with 15 bases between them. Germline assignment: CDR1 MDHEN and CDR2 SYDVKM. The CDR3 sequence is CASSLQLAFNEQFF. The CDR3 nucleotides are TGTGCCAGCAGCCTCCAACTAGCATTCAATGAGCAGTTCTTC.

The chain has TRBV29-1 and TRBJ1-2; 8 nucleotides agree with TRBD1. CDR1 is SQVTM, CDR2 ANQGSEA, per germline. J gave up 8 bases and V 0 bases, and 8 bases lay outside the gene matches. The CDR3 is made up of 14 amino acids. The CDR3 is CSVEELQGGKGYTF. The CDR3 nucleotides are TGCAGCGTTGAAGAACTACAGGGGGGGAAGGGCTACACCTTC.

The rearrangement links TRBV6-6 to TRBJ2-7, with 7 nucleotides matching TRBD2. CDR1 and CDR2 (germline): MNHNY, SVGAGI (reference sequence). The length of the CDR3 is 15 residues. The junction had 10 bases not matched to a gene; V was cut back by 5 bases and J by 3 bases. CDR3 DNA: TGTGCCAGCAGTAACGGGGCAGGGAGGGTCTACGAGCAGTACTTC. Translated: CASSNGAGRVYEQYF.

The genes are TRBV5-1 and TRBJ2-7; weak D call: TRBD2 (7 bases). Deletions cut 4 bases from V and 3 bases from J, with 17 bases between. CDR1 is SGHRS and CDR2 is YFSETQ in the germline V gene. CDR3 length: 15 residues. This chain's CDR3 is CASSLQPGGHYEQYF. In nucleotides, the CDR3 is TGCGCCAGCAGCCTCCAGCCGGGGGGACACTACGAGCAGTACTTC.

The V gene is TRBV5-4, the J gene TRBJ1-2, with D perhaps matching TRBD1 (5 bases). Germline-derived CDR1 and CDR2 are SGHNT and YYREEE (reference sequence). V lost 4 bases to trimming and J lost 8 bases, with 12 bases between them. This CDR3 comprises 12 residues. The CDR3 loop is CASSVRVFGYTF. The CDR3 DNA sequence: TGTGCCAGCAGCGTCAGGGTTTTCGGCTACACCTTC.

This chain connects TRBV2 to TRBJ2-5; 8 bases are a match to TRBD2. Germline lookup yields CDR1 SNHLY and CDR2 FYNNEI. With 6 bases clipped from V and 11 bases from J, the junction kept 5 bases outside the gene matches. The CDR3 length is 11 residues. CDR3 nucleotide sequence: TGTGCCAGCAGGCTACTAGCGGAGCAGTACTTC. This sequence encodes CASRLLAEQYF.

In its sample, this clone was seen once. The chain couples TRBV4-2 to TRBJ2-7, with 10 bases aligning to TRBD1. Losses at the gene ends were 4 bases for V and 3 bases for J; bases not matched to a gene: 3. The CDR3 loop spans 14 amino acids. Germline-derived CDR1 and CDR2 are LGHNA and YNFKEQ. The CDR3 sequence: CASSPRTGGYEQYF. CDR3 sequence (DNA): TGTGCCAGCAGCCCCCGGACAGGGGGCTACGAGCAGTACTTC.

A single count supports this clone. The V gene is TRBV5-1, the J gene TRBJ1-2, with 8 bases lining up with TRBD1. The CDR3 consists of 13 residues. CDR1 and CDR2 (germline): SGHRS, YFSETQ. J was trimmed by 4 bases and V by 3 bases; bases with no gene match: 2. CDR3 residues: CASSYGQGYGYTF. CDR3 bases: TGCGCCAGCAGCTATGGACAGGGCTATGGCTACACCTTC.

This sequence joins TRBV30 and TRBJ2-1; the match to TRBD2 covers 9 bases. The CDR3 sequence is 14 residues long. Germline assignment: CDR1 GTSNPN and CDR2 SVGIG (reference sequence). The J segment lost 4 bases and the V segment lost 3 bases, leaving 4 bases of the junction unmatched. The CDR3 spells CAWSAGGPYNEQFF. The CDR3 region has the DNA TGTGCCTGGAGCGCGGGAGGGCCTTACAATGAGCAGTTCTTC.

V and J are TRBV28 and TRBJ1-5; tentative D call: TRBD1 (5 bases). From germline, CDR1 is MDHEN and CDR2 SYDVKM. Trimming left V 5 bases short and J 2 bases short, with 13 bases between. CDR3 size: 15 residues. Here the CDR3 reads CASSIRVGGNQPQHF. As DNA, the CDR3 is TGTGCCAGCAGTATCAGGGTAGGCGGCAATCAGCCCCAGCATTTT.

The chain couples TRBV6-1 to TRBJ1-1; D is possibly TRBD1 (5 bases). The V end lost 5 bases, the J end lost 3 bases, and 13 bases lay between the germline ends. The germline V gene encodes CDR1 MNHNS and CDR2 SASEGT. The CDR3 runs to 14 residues. CDR3 coding DNA: TGTGCCAGCAGTCCCCCCGACAGTTACACTGAAGCTTTCTTT. Translating it yields CASSPPDSYTEAFF.

This clone was counted once. The chain employs TRBV9 and TRBJ1-2; TRBD1 might be the D (5 bases). Germline V gene data show CDR1 as SGDLS and CDR2 as YYNGEE. The V and J ends lost 4 bases and 4 bases respectively, with 17 bases between them. The CDR3 extends over 15 amino acids. The DNA of the CDR3 is TGTGCCAGCAGCTCTCCCCAGGGTTTTGGCTATGGCTACACCTTC. This sequence encodes CASSSPQGFGYGYTF.

V usage is TRBV2 and J usage is TRBJ1-2; the D gene is possibly TRBD1 (5 bases). The V and J ends lost 2 bases and 3 bases respectively, with 16 bases between them. The CDR3 spans 16 residues. Germline V CDR1 and CDR2: SNHLY, FYNNEI. The CDR3 reads CASSEQWGGAYYGYTF. DNA of the CDR3: TGTGCCAGCAGTGAACAATGGGGAGGGGCGTACTATGGCTACACCTTC.

The chain is built from TRBV2 and TRBJ1-5, with unresolved D. Trimming removed 4 bases at V and 9 bases at J, with 16 bases between. Germline CDR1 reads SNHLY; CDR2 reads FYNNEI. The CDR3 consists of 14 residues. CDR3 residues: CASSGEPANMPQHF. The CDR3 nucleotides read TGTGCCAGCAGTGGGGAGCCCGCTAATATGCCCCAGCATTTT.

This clone was seen a single time. DNA for the CDR3: TGTGCCAGCAGCTATAAGGACAGGGAGGATCAGCCCCAGCATTTT. Its protein product is CASSYKDREDQPQHF. The rearrangement uses TRBV5-5 and TRBJ1-5; 8 bases are a match to TRBD1. The CDR3 spans 15 residues. The junction had 7 bases not matched to a gene; V was cut back by 3 bases and J by 5 bases. Per germline, CDR1 SGHKS and CDR2 YYEKEE (reference sequence).

The chain couples TRBV6-5 to TRBJ2-7; 8 bases align to TRBD1. The CDR3 runs to 15 residues. Germline V gene data show CDR1 as MNHEY and CDR2 as SVGAGI. J gave up 2 bases and V 4 bases, and 7 bases lay outside the gene matches. The CDR3 loop reads CASSSWDRIPYEQYF. Written as DNA, the CDR3 is TGTGCCAGCAGTTCATGGGACAGGATCCCCTACGAGCAGTACTTC.

The CDR3 sequence: CASRASMNTEAFF. The CDR3 nucleotides are TGTGCCAGCAGAGCTTCTATGAACACTGAAGCTTTCTTT. The chain combines TRBV6-1 with TRBJ1-1; D uncertain. Per the germline V gene, CDR1 is MNHNS and CDR2 is SASEGT. The CDR3 is 13 amino acids. V lost 6 bases and J 0 bases, leaving 8 bases between the germline ends.

The count of this clone is one. CDR3 in amino acids: CPESPSVIQETQYF. The CDR3 bases are TGCCCCGAAAGTCCTAGCGTGATCCAAGAGACCCAGTACTTC. The J gene is TRBJ2-5, the V gene TRBV29-1; D possibly corresponds to TRBD2 (6 bases). This CDR3 spans 14 amino acids. Looked up from germline, CDR1 is SQVTM and CDR2 is ANQGSEA.

The rearrangement links TRBV19 to TRBJ2-1; tentative D call: TRBD2 (6 bases). The CDR3 has 15 amino acids. In germline, CDR1 is LNHDA, CDR2 SQIVND (reference sequence). Trimming left V 3 bases short and J 2 bases short, with 11 bases between. The CDR3 region is CASSMSGGAYNEQFF. CDR3 DNA: TGTGCCAGTAGTATGAGTGGCGGGGCCTACAATGAGCAGTTCTTC.